This entry concerns a single T cell receptor beta chain. Its cognate antigen is unknown. Unexposed donor CD4+ T cells date from about 2011-2019, before the COVID-19 pandemic. CD4+ T cells were isolated from the cells after 10 days of culture. These data come from a study of CD4 T cells in relation to SARS-CoV-2 and coronaviruses. The method was immunoSEQ multiplex PCR; TCRdb's version includes in-frame clones alone and lacks a portion of them. The sample lists some 29,000 clones; approximately 80% were seen once. The V gene's germline CDR1 is LNHDA and CDR2 SQIVND (reference sequence). The CDR3 has 13 amino acids. Trimming removed 5 bases from V and 5 bases from J, with 12 bases in between.

The specimen was CD4+ T cells from PBMCs, cultured in vitro. The origin of this receptor is a human donor in good health. This chain links TRBV19 with TRBJ1-2; weak D call: TRBD1 (5 bases). CDR3 protein: CASSPQGGYGYTF. The CDR3 nucleotides read TGTGCCAGTAGTCCCCAGGGAGGGTATGGCTACACCTTC. The full variable domain, completed using reference TRBV19 and TRBJ1-2, is DGGITQSPKYLFRKEGQNVTLSCEQNLNHDAMYWYRQDPGQGLRLIYYSQIVNDFQKGDIAEGYSVSREKKESFPLTVTSAQKNPTAFYLCASSPQGGYGYTFGSGTRLTVV.